The T cell receptor beta chain under discussion was sequenced for a study of T cells in Graves' hyperthyroidism and ophthalmopathy. Across the whole study: Peripheral blood was secured at the point of initial diagnosis, before any treatment. Points from the study as a whole: Researchers report that a 13 V-J model separated ophthalmopathy from stable hyperthyroidism. Blood also contained most expanded thyroid clonotypes above 0.001.

Template material for amplifying TCR beta CDR3 regions consisted of RNA transcripts. Initially, a first-round RT-PCR of the TCR CDR3 employed the HTBI primer set. TCRdb used MiXCR to reprocess the multiplex PCR reads, holding one entry per CDR3 protein. Counted here are 500,000 to 550,000 distinct CDR3 sequences, less than 25% occurring once; the ten biggest clones make up around 27%. This CDR3 is built from 20 residues. Losses at the gene ends were 0 bases for V and 2 bases for J; bases not matched to a gene: 14. The V gene's germline CDR1 is LGHNA and CDR2 YNFKEQ. This clonotype showed up many times. The antigen remains unidentified.

The chain employs TRBV4-2 and TRBJ2-5; TRBD2 agrees at 11 bases. Material: blood. This TCR derives from a man in his late teens or twenties with Graves' hyperthyroidism. The CDR3, as DNA: TGTGCCAGCAGCCAAGAGTCAGGACAGGGGCGACTAGCGGGGCAAGAGACCCAGTACTTC. It encodes CASSQESGQGRLAGQETQYF.